Detailed here is one TCR beta chain. The antigen remains undetermined. The PCR employed 60 Vbeta primers together with 13 Jbeta primers. TCRdb keeps only in-frame clones here, not all; method: immunoSEQ multiplex PCR. The profile covers tens of thousands of clones, with about 80% appearing a single time and roughly 30% taken by the ten largest. These data come from a study of cytomegalovirus exposure and HLA in healthy donors. General observations from the study: By HLA locus, TCR association rates varied in a later analysis, with DRB1 showing the most and HLA-C the fewest. Per a prior analysis, the majority of TCR beta V segments were productive roughly 90% or roughly 30% of the time.

The germline V gene has CDR1 SGHRS and CDR2 YFSETQ. The CDR3 sequence is 15 residues long. V lost 2 bases and J 8 bases, leaving 16 bases between the germline ends. Sequenced material: PBMCs. The receptor was isolated from a man aged 50 or older in good health and CMV-seropositive. The chain recombines TRBV5-1 with TRBJ2-2; D might be TRBD2 (5 bases). CDR3 coding DNA: TGCGCCAGCAGCTTTTCCGAGGTGCTAGCTGGGGAGCTGTTTTTT. It is translated as CASSFSEVLAGELFF.